The rows below give T cell receptor beta chains drawn from one sample of a study of OX40 agonist ivuxolimab in advanced cancers. Produced via immunoSEQ multiplex PCR; TCRdb's table is partial and in-frame only. The table has roughly 67,000 clones, approximately 90% seen once; the top ten hold approximately 0.27%. Sequenced material: CD4+ or CD8+ T cells sorted from blood, taken in a trial of the OX40 agonist ivuxolimab. The receptors stem from an adult with an advanced solid tumor such as melanoma, head and neck, liver or kidney cancer. Both conserved end residues are part of each CDR3. The D gene is left open where the match is weak. Size values are once, few and many counts, or a class for expanded clones, and some rows have none.

CDR3	DNA	V	J	size	D
CASSQGWETAFF	TGTGCCAGCAGCCAAGGATGGGAGACAGCTTTCTTT	TRBV14	TRBJ1-1	once	-
CASSPPVGAGTTEAFF	TGTGCCAGCTCACCCCCGGTAGGGGCCGGCACCACTGAAGCTTTCTTT	TRBV18	TRBJ1-1	once	-
CASSLLTGQGEKLFF	TGTGCCAGCAGTTTATTAACGGGACAGGGGGAAAAACTGTTTTTT	TRBV27	TRBJ1-4	-	TRBD1
CASSYRLAGNTGELFF	TGTGCCAGCAGTTACAGACTAGCGGGGAACACCGGGGAGCTGTTTTTT	TRBV6-6	TRBJ2-2	few	TRBD2
CASSVGGRQENIQYF	TGTGCCAGCAGCGTAGGTGGGAGACAGGAAAACATTCAGTACTTC	TRBV9	TRBJ2-4	-	-
CASSLLGTAYEQYF	TGTGCCAGCAGCTTACTCGGGACAGCATACGAGCAGTACTTC	TRBV11-2	TRBJ2-7	-	TRBD1
CASSYSGTSLNEQFF	TGCGCCAGCAGCTATAGCGGGACTTCACTCAATGAGCAGTTCTTC	TRBV5-1	TRBJ2-1	-	TRBD2
CASSLVGARTDTQYF	TGTGCCAGCAGCTTAGTCGGGGCACGCACAGATACGCAGTATTTT	TRBV7-2	TRBJ2-3	-	-
CASSLAGQGHYEQYF	TGTGCCAGCAGTTTAGCGGGACAGGGCCACTACGAGCAGTACTTC	TRBV28	TRBJ2-7	-	TRBD1
CASSYGQGRTGELFF	TGTGCCAGCAGTTACGGTCAGGGGCGAACCGGGGAGCTGTTTTTT	TRBV6-6	TRBJ2-2	-	-
CASSLASAREETQYF	TGCGCCAGCAGCTTGGCTTCTGCCCGGGAAGAGACCCAGTACTTC	TRBV5-1	TRBJ2-5	-	-
CASSSGTGHRQPQHF	TGTGCCAGCAGCTCAGGGACAGGGCATAGACAGCCCCAGCATTTT	TRBV7-9	TRBJ1-5	-	TRBD1
CASSGDRSDTNTQYF	TGTGCCAGCAGTGGTGACAGGTCGGACACAAATACGCAGTATTTT	TRBV2	TRBJ2-3	-	-
CAISLEGEHGELFF	TGTGCCATCAGCCTAGAGGGGGAGCACGGGGAGCTGTTTTTT	TRBV10-3	TRBJ2-2	-	-
CAWSGTSGPSTDTQYF	TGTGCCTGGAGTGGGACTAGCGGACCTAGCACAGATACGCAGTATTTT	TRBV30	TRBJ2-3	-	TRBD2
CASSRDATVDEQYF	TGCGCCAGCAGCCGTGACGCGACAGTGGACGAGCAGTACTTC	TRBV5-1	TRBJ2-7	-	-
CMRGIDEQYF	TGCATGCGGGGCATCGACGAGCAGTACTTC	TRBV29-1	TRBJ2-7	-	-
CASSVRALAAEQYF	TGTGCCAGCAGTGTCCGGGCCCTAGCTGCCGAGCAGTACTTC	TRBV6-1	TRBJ2-7	-	-
CASSMRKNTEAFF	TGTGCCAGTAGTATGAGGAAAAACACTGAAGCTTTCTTT	TRBV19	TRBJ1-1	-	-
CAVLGQGGTGELFF	TGTGCTGTGCTTGGACAGGGAGGCACCGGGGAGCTGTTTTTT	TRBV6-1	TRBJ2-2	-	TRBD1
CASSFYYEQYF	TGTGCCAGCAGCTTCTACTACGAGCAGTACTTC	TRBV6-1	TRBJ2-7	-	-
CASSYSGRQNEQYF	TGTGCCAGCAGTTACTCGGGTCGTCAAAACGAGCAGTACTTC	TRBV6-5	TRBJ2-7	-	-
CASSEGVGGFYEQYF	TGTGCCAGCAGTGAAGGAGTGGGTGGGTTCTACGAGCAGTACTTC	TRBV2	TRBJ2-7	-	-
CASSLVKAGDETQYF	TGCGCCAGCAGCTTGGTGAAGGCGGGAGATGAGACCCAGTACTTC	TRBV5-1	TRBJ2-5	few	TRBD2
CASKWANTGELFF	TGTGCCAGCAAATGGGCGAACACCGGGGAGCTGTTTTTT	TRBV6-1	TRBJ2-2	-	-
CASSLGTSKETQYF	TGCGCCAGCAGCTTAGGGACTAGCAAAGAGACCCAGTACTTC	TRBV5-1	TRBJ2-5	-	TRBD2
CASSWGEQADTQYF	TGTGCCAGCAGCTGGGGCGAGCAAGCCGATACGCAGTATTTT	TRBV5-4	TRBJ2-3	-	-
CSSRGGPGRGETQYF	TGCAGCTCCCGAGGGGGACCTGGGAGGGGGGAGACCCAGTACTTC	TRBV29-1	TRBJ2-5	-	-
CASGWVAGGHNEQFF	TGCGCCAGCGGGTGGGTAGCGGGAGGACACAATGAGCAGTTCTTC	TRBV10-2	TRBJ2-1	-	TRBD2
CASTRASGYSYNEQFF	TGTGCCAGCACCCGCGCGAGCGGATACTCCTACAATGAGCAGTTCTTC	TRBV9	TRBJ2-1	-	-
CASSYRETLSYEQYF	TGTGCCAGCAGCTACCGGGAGACCCTCTCCTACGAGCAGTACTTC	TRBV6-6	TRBJ2-7	-	-
CATSPRSGGNTGELFF	TGTGCCACCAGCCCCCGCTCAGGGGGAAACACCGGGGAGCTGTTTTTT	TRBV15	TRBJ2-2	-	TRBD1
CASSVSAIGTQYF	TGTGCCAGCAGTGTTTCGGCTATCGGGACCCAGTACTTC	TRBV2	TRBJ2-5	-	-
CASSRTSGLARGLNNEQFF	TGTGCCAGCAGCCGAACGTCAGGTCTAGCGCGGGGGTTAAACAATGAGCAGTTCTTC	TRBV9	TRBJ2-1	-	TRBD2
CASSLSGRDRVPYEQYF	TGCGCCAGCAGCTTAAGTGGCCGGGACAGGGTCCCCTACGAGCAGTACTTC	TRBV5-1	TRBJ2-7	few	TRBD1
CASSLEGSSHEQYF	TGCGCCAGCAGCTTGGAGGGTAGCAGCCACGAGCAGTACTTC	TRBV5-1	TRBJ2-7	-	-
CASSPPMARGGEQYF	TGTGCCAGCAGCCCACCCATGGCGAGAGGCGGGGAGCAGTACTTC	TRBV28	TRBJ2-7	-	-
CASSVENDYGEQFF	TGTGCCAGCAGCGTAGAGAATGACTACGGTGAGCAGTTCTTC	TRBV9	TRBJ2-1	-	-
CASNQGTSGANVLTF	TGTGCCAGCAATCAAGGGACGTCTGGGGCCAACGTCCTGACTTTC	TRBV6-5	TRBJ2-6	-	-
CAISGQGGDQPQHF	TGTGCCATCAGTGGACAGGGAGGGGATCAGCCCCAGCATTTT	TRBV10-3	TRBJ1-5	-	TRBD1
CASSLIRTGMNTGELFF	TGTGCCAGCAGCCTGATTAGGACAGGGATGAACACCGGGGAGCTGTTTTTT	TRBV7-6	TRBJ2-2	-	TRBD1
CASSPFGKSNYGYTF	TGTGCCAGCTCACCATTCGGGAAATCTAACTATGGCTACACCTTC	TRBV18	TRBJ1-2	-	-
CASSQVKSYRTAHYEQYF	TGCGCCAGCAGCCAAGTAAAGTCATATCGGACAGCACACTACGAGCAGTACTTC	TRBV4-1	TRBJ2-7	-	-
CASSVAGASTDTQYF	TGTGCCAGCAGCGTAGCAGGGGCTAGCACAGATACGCAGTATTTT	TRBV9	TRBJ2-3	-	-
CASSQLEGREAFF	TGTGCCAGCAGCCAACTGGAGGGCAGGGAAGCTTTCTTT	TRBV11-2	TRBJ1-1	once	-
CASSPGGTYPYEQYF	TGCGCCAGCAGCCCGGGAGGGACCTACCCCTACGAGCAGTACTTC	TRBV5-1	TRBJ2-7	-	TRBD2
CSARTANEQFF	TGCAGTGCTAGAACCGCGAATGAGCAGTTCTTC	TRBV20-1	TRBJ2-1	-	-
CASSKEFGVVDNEQFF	TGTGCCAGCAGCAAAGAGTTTGGGGTTGTTGACAATGAGCAGTTCTTC	TRBV21-1	TRBJ2-1	-	-
CASSPQLTSYEQFF	TGTGCCAGCAGCCCCCAACTCACTAGCTATGAGCAGTTCTTC	TRBV7-7	TRBJ2-1	-	-
CAISEGWERPQYF	TGTGCCATCAGTGAAGGATGGGAGAGGCCGCAGTATTTT	TRBV10-3	TRBJ2-3	-	-
CASSFLQGGNEQFF	TGTGCCAGCAGTTTTTTACAGGGTGGGAATGAGCAGTTCTTC	TRBV6-5	TRBJ2-1	-	-
CASSQRGGFGNQPQHF	TGCGCCAGCAGCCAGAGGGGGGGATTTGGCAATCAGCCCCAGCATTTT	TRBV4-1	TRBJ1-5	few	-
CASMVVGGNYGYTF	TGTGCCAGCATGGTAGTAGGAGGTAACTATGGCTACACCTTC	TRBV28	TRBJ1-2	-	-